Described below is a single T cell receptor beta chain sequence and its context. Generated by immunoSEQ multiplex PCR, the TCRdb table keeps only in-frame clones and is missing some. The repertoire holds around 99,000 clones, approximately 89% seen once, with 6.8% in the top ten. The data originate from a study of blood T cell repertoires in COVID-19. The sequencing input was peripheral blood. The TCR was taken from a man in his fifties with active or convalescent COVID-19.

Here the CDR3 reads CASSPEVGYEQYF. In DNA, the CDR3 is TGTGCCAGCAGCCCCGAGGTCGGTTACGAGCAGTACTTC. The genes are TRBV11-2 and TRBJ2-7; D remains unclear. The CDR3 is made up of 13 amino acids. V lost 5 bases, J lost 4 bases, and 12 bases lay in between. Germline V CDR1 and CDR2: SGHAT, FQNNGV.